One T cell receptor (beta chain) is described in this entry. Its cognate antigen has yet to be identified. Qualities for individual bases were not recorded, and no much larger clone is one base off. These data are taken from a study of relationships among human T cell subsets (dated by TCRdb to about 2010). With regard to the full study: Eight distinct blood T cell populations were sequenced: pan T, CD8 cytotoxic, regulatory, Th1, Th2, naive plus transitional, activated and memory cells.

Miltenyi superparamagnetic beads coated with subset-specific monoclonal antibodies were used to isolate the T cell subsets. Peripheral blood was used as the source from which all T cell populations were isolated. Ficoll separation was used to obtain mononuclear cells from whole blood, after which anti-CD14 microbeads were used to deplete monocytes. Isolated cell populations were immediately resuspended in RNAprotect reagent. The pan T sample consisted of CD3+ T cells in general. On the study overall, not on this receptor specifically: The substantial sharing of CDR3s among Th1, Th2 and regulatory T cells was interpreted as suggesting that cell fate choices are stochastic. No statistically significant differences in V, D and J usage, CDR3 length or N-nucleotide additions were observed among the seven subsets. More than 55% of CD8+ cytotoxic sequences came from clones with more than 100 reads, while the regulatory and Th2 subsets showed few clones of that size. A CD4+CD8+ double-positive population could not be ruled out by the bead-based sorting. T cell counts went unrecorded for two pan T samples, which were processed alongside pan B cells.

The receptor library was made with multiplex PCR. Sequencing took place on a 454 GS FLX. TCR alpha and beta CDR3 regions were amplified from mRNA by semiquantitative ARM-PCR. In ARM-PCR, tagged nested gene-specific primers were applied first, and communal superprimers then carried out the exponential amplification. Before the second amplification round was performed on first-round PCR products, the nested primers were removed by exonuclease. Sequencing of the amplicons was performed on the 454 platform, which allows millions of DNA fragments to be sequenced rapidly without cloning bias. A read counted as effective if the read could be mapped to both V and J germline segments. The source study handled its data this way. IRmap was used to assign reads to germline V, D and J segments, and IRmap relies on pyromap, a Smith-Waterman modification adapted to 454 sequencing errors. To filter D-beta assignments, cutoffs were set at the 99th percentile of the alignment scores obtained from simulated random sequences. CDR3 was defined as the amino acids between the conserved V-segment Y[YFLI]C motif and the J-segment [FW]GXGT motif. A compound Poisson process model, previously applied to large-scale EST data, was used to estimate repertoire diversity. A procedure for detecting cross-contamination was used to argue that sample contamination was not the source of the shared CDR3s. TCRdb passed the public sequencing reads through fastp at Q25 and MiXCR, retaining productive beta sequences. Rows with one shared CDR3 protein collapse into an entry with the most common genes and DNA. TCRdb, not the original authors, processed these V and J calls. For this sample the table gives 16,000 or so distinct CDR3 sequences, of which about three fifths were detected only once. Under 40% of the sample is held by the ten biggest clonotypes.

The CDR3 spans 14 residues, from the cysteine through the phenylalanine. Just CDR3 DNA is preserved here, 42 bases in frame from base 1. A distance of 10 bases separates the germline ends of V and J, which lose 4 bases and 1 base respectively. Input material: total T cells sorted from blood. What this sample's cell subset or site label stands for: CD3+ T cells in general. In this chain, TRBV12-3 or TRBV12-4 is recombined with TRBJ2-5, with an unclear D gene assignment. The receptor comes from a man in his forties or fifties in good health. CDR3 sequence: CASSSTDVQETQYF. The sequenced DNA is TGTGCCAGCAGTTCCACTGACGTCCAAGAGACCCAGTACTTC.